A single sample gave rise to the 22 T cell receptor beta chains below, sequenced in a study of T cell repertoires and HLA-DP antigens. Repertoires were generated with immunoSEQ multiplex PCR, while TCRdb's copy carries only in-frame clones and drops some. In the table there are 75,000 to 90,000 clones, around nine tenths of which are singletons. These TCRs are of unknown antigen specificity. Source material: CD4+ T cells from PBMCs. Receptor source: a man between 45 and 60 years old in good health and CMV-seronegative.

The rearrangement uses TRBV9 and TRBJ1-2, with D perhaps TRBD1 (5 bases). Trimming took off 1 base at V and 2 bases at J, with 6 bases between the two ends. CDR1 and CDR2 (germline): SGDLS, YYNGEE. This CDR3 is built from 13 residues. The CDR3 coding sequence is TGTGCCAGCAGCGTACAGGGAAACTATGGCTACACCTTC. Translating it yields CASSVQGNYGYTF.

The gene calls are TRBV7-9 and TRBJ2-7, with D possibly TRBD1 on 6 matching bases. CDR3 length: 15 residues. Germline values: CDR1 SEHNR, CDR2 FQNEAQ (reference sequence). Deletions cut 1 base from V and 2 bases from J, with 12 bases between. The CDR3 sequence is CASSLGDRRTYEQYF. CDR3 nucleotides: TGTGCCAGCAGCTTAGGTGACAGGCGAACCTACGAGCAGTACTTC.

V gene TRBV27 combines with J gene TRBJ2-3; D perhaps matches TRBD1 (5 bases). V was clipped by 4 bases and J by 7 bases, with 12 bases between them. The germline V gene has CDR1 MNHEY and CDR2 SMNVEV (reference sequence). This CDR3 is 13 amino acids long. CDR3 loop: CASSSAGFYTQYF. CDR3 bases: TGTGCCAGCAGTTCGGCAGGGTTTTATACGCAGTATTTT.

This CDR3 reads CASSLPDPSYEQYF. As DNA, the CDR3 is TGTGCCAGCAGTTTACCCGACCCAAGCTACGAGCAGTACTTC. The rearrangement links TRBV28 to TRBJ2-7; D call uncertain. CDR3 size: 14 residues. V was clipped by 2 bases and J by 3 bases, with 11 bases between them. Germline-derived CDR1 and CDR2 are MDHEN and SYDVKM.

This clone has only one observation. Written as DNA, the CDR3 is TGTGCCAGATTTGGGGTAAATGACAACACTGAAGCTTTCTTT. Protein sequence: CARFGVNDNTEAFF. This chain links TRBV5-3 with TRBJ1-1; D ambiguous. TRBV5-3 is noted as an ORF with a role that remains uncertain. The length of the CDR3 is 14 residues. V shed 7 bases and J shed 2 bases, with 15 bases lying between them.

The CDR3 DNA sequence: TGTGCCAGCAGCTTGGTGCTCGGGCGAAACGGCTACACCTTC. Its translation is CASSLVLGRNGYTF. The chain combines TRBV5-6 with TRBJ1-2; no definite D call. The germline V gene has CDR1 SGHDT and CDR2 YYEEEE. The CDR3 is 14 amino acids. Trimming cost V 0 bases and J 8 bases, with 14 bases left between them. Looking up the rest from reference TRBV5-6 and TRBJ1-2 gives the full variable domain: DAGVTQSPTHLIKTRGQQVTLRCSPKSGHDTVSWYQQALGQGPQFIFQYYEEEERQRGNFPDRFSGHQFPNYSSELNVNALLLGDSALYLCASSLVLGRNGYTFGSGTRLTVV.

The V call is TRBV5-1, the J call TRBJ1-1, with TRBD1 as a possible D gene (6 bases). Germline V CDR1 and CDR2: SGHRS, YFSETQ. V lost 2 bases and J 8 bases, leaving 16 bases between the germline ends. The CDR3 is made up of 14 amino acids. This CDR3 is CASSLSGAGTEAFF. The DNA of the CDR3 is TGCGCCAGCAGCTTATCGGGGGCAGGAACGGAAGCTTTCTTT.

This clone was detected only once. The chain links TRBV5-1 to TRBJ2-2, with 10 nucleotides matching TRBD1. The CDR3 consists of 15 residues. The junction had 4 bases not matched to a gene; V was cut back by 4 bases and J by 4 bases. Germline assignment: CDR1 SGHRS and CDR2 YFSETQ. The CDR3 here is CASSTGTGATGELFF. DNA of the CDR3: TGCGCCAGCAGCACCGGGACAGGGGCCACCGGGGAGCTGTTTTTT.

This chain links TRBV28 with TRBJ2-7, with 10 bases identical to TRBD1. This CDR3 region has 13 residues. In germline, CDR1 is MDHEN, CDR2 SYDVKM. The J segment lost 6 bases and the V segment lost 8 bases, leaving 7 bases of the junction unmatched. The CDR3 protein is CASGRDRGAEQYF. The CDR3 DNA reads TGTGCCAGCGGGCGGGACAGGGGAGCCGAGCAGTACTTC.

This clone showed up just once. The chain employs TRBV5-1 and TRBJ1-3, with D unresolved. From germline, CDR1 is SGHRS and CDR2 YFSETQ. With 4 bases removed from V and 0 bases from J, the gap between germline ends came to 8 bases. The CDR3 runs to 14 residues. The CDR3 DNA reads as TGCGCCAGCAGCCAAGAAATCTCTGGAAACACCATATATTTT. Amino acids: CASSQEISGNTIYF.

The chain joins TRBV19 to TRBJ1-1; D not certain. Germline loops: CDR1 LNHDA, CDR2 SQIVND (reference sequence). There are 15 residues in the CDR3. Between the trimmed V and J ends, which lost 5 bases and 3 bases, there was a span of 16 bases. The CDR3 coding sequence is TGTGCCAGTAGTCCCCCTCGGGGTAGGGACACTGAAGCTTTCTTT. This translates into CASSPPRGRDTEAFF.

The genes are TRBV7-3 and TRBJ2-1, with 10 bases that match TRBD2. Germline CDR1 reads SGHTA; CDR2 reads FQGTGA. The length of the CDR3 is 14 residues. V lost 2 bases, J lost 10 bases, and 5 bases stayed unmatched. The CDR3 spells CASSLSSGGREQFF. The CDR3 bases are TGTGCCAGCAGCTTATCTAGCGGGGGCAGGGAGCAGTTCTTC.

The rearrangement uses TRBV19 and TRBJ1-2; 7 bases are a match to TRBD1. This CDR3 has 15 residues. V was pared by 7 bases and J by 1 base, with 9 bases of the junction left unmatched. Germline lookup yields CDR1 LNHDA and CDR2 SQIVND (reference sequence). This CDR3 reads CASTASTGVNYGYTF. CDR3 DNA sequence: TGTGCCAGTACAGCCTCAACAGGGGTTAACTATGGCTACACCTTC.

The chain uses TRBV10-1 and TRBJ2-3, with D perhaps matching TRBD2 (5 bases). Germline V CDR1 and CDR2: WNHNN, SYGVQD (reference sequence). With 3 bases removed from V and 2 bases from J, the gap between germline ends came to 12 bases. This CDR3 spans 15 amino acids. The CDR3 nucleotides read TGCGCCAGCAGTGATCAGCGGAGCCCCACAGATACGCAGTATTTT. Its protein is CASSDQRSPTDTQYF.

The chain is built from TRBV5-1 and TRBJ2-7; 8 positions agree with TRBD1. V shed 4 bases, J shed 0 bases, and the junction held 3 bases outside the gene matches. Germline CDR1 and CDR2: SGHRS and YFSETQ. The CDR3 has 14 amino acids. CDR3: CASSTTGGSYEQYF. The CDR3 nucleotides are TGCGCCAGCAGCACAACAGGGGGCTCCTACGAGCAGTACTTC. The full variable domain, in which reference TRBV5-1 and TRBJ2-7 provide the parts outside the CDR3, is KAGVTQTPRYLIKTRGQQVTLSCSPISGHRSVSWYQQTPGQGLQFLFEYFSETQRNKGNFPGRFSGRQFSNSRSEMNVSTLELGDSALYLCASSTTGGSYEQYFGPGTRLTVT.

The chain recombines TRBV6-1 with TRBJ2-7; 7 nucleotides match TRBD1. The junction had 2 bases not matched to a gene; V was cut back by 1 base and J by 2 bases. CDR1 and CDR2 (germline): MNHNS, SASEGT. This CDR3 is 14 amino acids long. Written as DNA, the CDR3 is TGTGCCAGCAGTGAAGGAGGGGGCCCCTACGAGCAGTACTTC. Its translation is CASSEGGGPYEQYF.

This rearrangement joins TRBV6-5 to TRBJ2-1; no reliable D call. The ends were cut back, 6 bases at V and 5 bases at J, with 14 bases in the middle. The CDR3 length is 14 residues. Germline V gives CDR1 MNHEY, CDR2 SVGAGI. Written as DNA, the CDR3 is TGTGCCAGCAGGGGCAGCGCGGCCAACAATGAGCAGTTCTTC. Its protein product is CASRGSAANNEQFF.

V and J are TRBV19 and TRBJ1-5, with 8 bases fitting TRBD1. Trimming at V came to 7 bases and at J to 0 bases, leaving 8 bases not matched to a gene. Germline V gives CDR1 LNHDA, CDR2 SQIVND (reference sequence). The length of the CDR3 is 16 residues. CDR3 residues: CASTVDRAYSNQPQHF. The CDR3 DNA is TGTGCCAGTACTGTGGACAGGGCATATAGCAATCAGCCCCAGCATTTT.

This clone was detected only once. The V and J genes are TRBV14 and TRBJ1-2; D gene ambiguous. V lost 3 bases, J lost 3 bases, and 8 bases lay in between. Germline V gives CDR1 SGHDN, CDR2 FVKESK. The CDR3 is 13 residues long. CDR3 protein: CASSQNPYYGYTF. Here the CDR3 DNA reads TGTGCCAGCAGCCAGAACCCTTACTATGGCTACACCTTC.

This clone was observed a handful of times. The chain links TRBV19 to TRBJ2-2; perhaps TRBD2 as D (5 bases). Germline CDR1 and CDR2: LNHDA and SQIVND (reference sequence). V shed 10 bases and J shed 0 bases, with 18 bases lying between them. The CDR3 extends over 16 amino acids. Here the CDR3 DNA reads TGTGCCACCAATGCGGCCGGGGTTGCGAACACCGGGGAGCTGTTTTTT. Protein product: CATNAAGVANTGELFF.

The gene calls are TRBV9 and TRBJ2-3; D is possibly TRBD2 (5 bases). The CDR3 loop spans 14 amino acids. The germline CDR1 and CDR2 sequences are SGDLS and YYNGEE. The ends were cut back, 4 bases at V and 1 base at J, with 10 bases in the middle. The CDR3 protein is CASSPWTGTDTQYF. CDR3 DNA: TGTGCCAGCAGCCCCTGGACTGGCACAGATACGCAGTATTTT.

The CDR3 DNA reads TGCGCCAGCACACTGGGACAGGGGTCGCACAATGAGCAGTTCTTC. The encoded protein is CASTLGQGSHNEQFF. The J gene is TRBJ2-1, the V gene TRBV5-1, with 10 bases that match TRBD1. The V and J ends lost 6 bases and 5 bases, in that order; junction bases with no gene match: 8. Germline CDR1 reads SGHRS; CDR2 reads YFSETQ. The CDR3 extends over 15 amino acids.